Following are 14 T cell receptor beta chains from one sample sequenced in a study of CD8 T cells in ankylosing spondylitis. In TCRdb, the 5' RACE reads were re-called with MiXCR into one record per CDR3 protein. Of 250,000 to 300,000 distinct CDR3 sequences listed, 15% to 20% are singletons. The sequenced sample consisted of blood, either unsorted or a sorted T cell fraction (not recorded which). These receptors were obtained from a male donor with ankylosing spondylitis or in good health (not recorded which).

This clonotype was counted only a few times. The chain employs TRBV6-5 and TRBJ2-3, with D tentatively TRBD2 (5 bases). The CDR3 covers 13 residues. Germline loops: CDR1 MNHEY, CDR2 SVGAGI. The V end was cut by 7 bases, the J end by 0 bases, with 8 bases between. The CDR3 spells CASISDSTDTQYF. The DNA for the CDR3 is TGTGCCAGCATTAGCGACAGCACAGATACGCAGTATTTT.

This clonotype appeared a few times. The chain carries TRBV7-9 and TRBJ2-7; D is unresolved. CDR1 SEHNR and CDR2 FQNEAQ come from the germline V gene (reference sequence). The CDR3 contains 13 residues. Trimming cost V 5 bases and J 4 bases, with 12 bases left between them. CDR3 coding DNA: TGTGCCAGCAGCCCGAACTCCGAGTACGAGCAGTACTTC. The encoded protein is CASSPNSEYEQYF.

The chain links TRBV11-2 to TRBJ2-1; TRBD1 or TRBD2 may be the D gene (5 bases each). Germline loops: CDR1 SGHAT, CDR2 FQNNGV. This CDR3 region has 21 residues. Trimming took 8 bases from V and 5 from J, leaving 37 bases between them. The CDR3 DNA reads TGTGCCAGCCGGCGATCTTTGGTCCACAGCTGGAGTGAGGGGCCAAACAATGAGCAGTTCTTC. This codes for CASRRSLVHSWSEGPNNEQFF.

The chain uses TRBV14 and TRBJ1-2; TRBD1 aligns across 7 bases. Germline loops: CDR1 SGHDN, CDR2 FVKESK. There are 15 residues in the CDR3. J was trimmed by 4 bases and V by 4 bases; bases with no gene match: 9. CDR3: CASSRKQGTIYGYTF. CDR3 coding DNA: TGTGCCAGCAGCCGAAAACAGGGGACGATCTATGGCTACACCTTC. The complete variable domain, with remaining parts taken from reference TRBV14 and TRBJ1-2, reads EAGVTQFPSHSVIEKGQTVTLRCDPISGHDNLYWYRRVMGKEIKFLLHFVKESKQDESGMPNNRFLAERTGGTYSTLKVQPAELEDSGVYFCASSRKQGTIYGYTFGSGTRLTVV.

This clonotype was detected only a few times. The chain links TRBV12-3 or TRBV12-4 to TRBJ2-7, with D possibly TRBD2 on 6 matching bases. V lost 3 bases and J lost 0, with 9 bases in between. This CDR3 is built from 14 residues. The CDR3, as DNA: TGTGCCAGCAGTTTTACGGACTACTCCTACGAGCAGTACTTC. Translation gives CASSFTDYSYEQYF.

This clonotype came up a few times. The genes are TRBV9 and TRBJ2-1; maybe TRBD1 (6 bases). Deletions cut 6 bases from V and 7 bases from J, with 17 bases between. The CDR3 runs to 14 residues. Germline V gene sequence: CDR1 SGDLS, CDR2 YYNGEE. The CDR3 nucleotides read TGTGCCAGCAAACCCGACAGGTCCGTTAATGAGCAGTTCTTC. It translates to CASKPDRSVNEQFF.

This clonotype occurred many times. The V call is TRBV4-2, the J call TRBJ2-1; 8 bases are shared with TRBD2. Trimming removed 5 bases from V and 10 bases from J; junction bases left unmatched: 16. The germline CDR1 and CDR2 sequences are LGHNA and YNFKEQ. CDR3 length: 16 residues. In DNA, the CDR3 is TGTGCCAGCAGCGCAAGCGGGACGGGAGGGCTAGGGGAGCAGTTCTTC. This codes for CASSASGTGGLGEQFF.

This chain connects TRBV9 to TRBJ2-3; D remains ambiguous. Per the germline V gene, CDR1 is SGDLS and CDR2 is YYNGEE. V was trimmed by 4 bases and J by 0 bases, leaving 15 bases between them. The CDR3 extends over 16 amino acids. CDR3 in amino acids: CASSYNLKQSTDTQYF. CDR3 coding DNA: TGTGCCAGCAGCTACAACCTCAAACAAAGCACAGATACGCAGTATTTT.

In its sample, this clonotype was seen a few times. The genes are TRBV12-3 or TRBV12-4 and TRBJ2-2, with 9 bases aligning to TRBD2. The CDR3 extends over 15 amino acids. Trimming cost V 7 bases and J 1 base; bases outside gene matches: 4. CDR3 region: CASTLAGLNTGELFF. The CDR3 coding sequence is TGTGCCAGCACCCTAGCGGGGCTGAACACCGGGGAGCTGTTTTTT.

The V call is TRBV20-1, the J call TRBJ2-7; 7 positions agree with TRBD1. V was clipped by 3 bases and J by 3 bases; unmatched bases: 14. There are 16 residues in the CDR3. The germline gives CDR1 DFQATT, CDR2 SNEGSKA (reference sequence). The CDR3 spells CSASPLSGTANYEQYF. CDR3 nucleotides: TGCAGTGCTAGCCCCCTCTCCGGGACAGCTAACTACGAGCAGTACTTC.

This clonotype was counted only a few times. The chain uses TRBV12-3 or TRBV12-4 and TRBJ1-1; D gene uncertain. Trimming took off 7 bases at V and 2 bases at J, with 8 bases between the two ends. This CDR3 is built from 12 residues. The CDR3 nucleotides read TGTGCCAGCACCGCAGGTAACACTGAAGCTTTCTTT. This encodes CASTAGNTEAFF.

In DNA, the CDR3 is TGTGCCAGCACCTCTATTGGGGGGACCGGGGATGGCTACACCTTC. It is translated as CASTSIGGTGDGYTF. The J gene is TRBJ1-2, the V gene TRBV7-9, with TRBD1 as a possible D gene (5 bases). CDR3 length: 15 amino acids. The V gene lost 7 bases and the J gene lost 6 bases, with 21 bases spanning the gap. CDR1 SEHNR and CDR2 FQNEAQ come from the germline V gene (reference sequence).

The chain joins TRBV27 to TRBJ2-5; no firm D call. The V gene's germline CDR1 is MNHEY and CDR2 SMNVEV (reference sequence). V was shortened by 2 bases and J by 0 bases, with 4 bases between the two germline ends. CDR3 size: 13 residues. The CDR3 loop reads CASSLEYQETQYF. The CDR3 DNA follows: TGTGCCAGCAGTTTAGAGTACCAAGAGACCCAGTACTTC.

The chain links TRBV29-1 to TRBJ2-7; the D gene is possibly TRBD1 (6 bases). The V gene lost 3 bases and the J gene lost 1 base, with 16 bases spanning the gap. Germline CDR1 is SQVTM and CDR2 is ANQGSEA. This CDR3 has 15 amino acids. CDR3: CSVEFDGQFSYEQYF. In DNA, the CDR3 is TGCAGCGTTGAGTTTGATGGACAGTTTTCCTACGAGCAGTACTTC.